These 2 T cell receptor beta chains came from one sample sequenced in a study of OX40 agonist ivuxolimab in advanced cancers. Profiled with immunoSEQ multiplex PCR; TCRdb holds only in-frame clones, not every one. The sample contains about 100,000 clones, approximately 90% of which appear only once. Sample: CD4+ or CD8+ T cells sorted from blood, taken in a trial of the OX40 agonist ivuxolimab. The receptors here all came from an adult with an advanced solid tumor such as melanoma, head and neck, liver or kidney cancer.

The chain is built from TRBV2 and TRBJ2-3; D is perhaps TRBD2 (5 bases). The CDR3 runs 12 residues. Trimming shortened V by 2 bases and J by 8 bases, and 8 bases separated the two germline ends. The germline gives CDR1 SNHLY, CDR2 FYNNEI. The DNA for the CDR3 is TGTGCCAGCAGTGAATCCCTAGCTACGCAGTATTTT. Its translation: CASSESLATQYF.

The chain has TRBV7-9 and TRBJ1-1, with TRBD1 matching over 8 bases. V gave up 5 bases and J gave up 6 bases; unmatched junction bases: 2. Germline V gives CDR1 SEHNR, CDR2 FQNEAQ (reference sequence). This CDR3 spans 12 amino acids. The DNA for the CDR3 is TGTGCCAGCAGCCCAGGGGGCTCTGAAGCTTTCTTT. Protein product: CASSPGGSEAFF.